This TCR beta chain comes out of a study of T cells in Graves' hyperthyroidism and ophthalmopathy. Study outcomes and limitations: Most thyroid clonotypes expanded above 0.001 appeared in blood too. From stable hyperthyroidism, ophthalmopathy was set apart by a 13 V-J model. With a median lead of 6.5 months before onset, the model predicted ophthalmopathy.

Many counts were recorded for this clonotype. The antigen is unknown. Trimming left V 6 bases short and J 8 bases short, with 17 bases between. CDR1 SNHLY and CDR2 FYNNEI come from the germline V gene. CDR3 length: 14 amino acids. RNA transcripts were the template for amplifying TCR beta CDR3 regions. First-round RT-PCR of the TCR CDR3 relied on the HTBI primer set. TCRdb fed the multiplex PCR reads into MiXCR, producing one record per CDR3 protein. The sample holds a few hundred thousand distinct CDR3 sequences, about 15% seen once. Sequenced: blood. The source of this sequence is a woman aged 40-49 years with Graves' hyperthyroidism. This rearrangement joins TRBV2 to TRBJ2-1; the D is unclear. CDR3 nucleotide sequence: TGTGCCAGCAGAGCGACGCCCGGTCTCGATGAGCAGTTCTTC. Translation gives CASRATPGLDEQFF.